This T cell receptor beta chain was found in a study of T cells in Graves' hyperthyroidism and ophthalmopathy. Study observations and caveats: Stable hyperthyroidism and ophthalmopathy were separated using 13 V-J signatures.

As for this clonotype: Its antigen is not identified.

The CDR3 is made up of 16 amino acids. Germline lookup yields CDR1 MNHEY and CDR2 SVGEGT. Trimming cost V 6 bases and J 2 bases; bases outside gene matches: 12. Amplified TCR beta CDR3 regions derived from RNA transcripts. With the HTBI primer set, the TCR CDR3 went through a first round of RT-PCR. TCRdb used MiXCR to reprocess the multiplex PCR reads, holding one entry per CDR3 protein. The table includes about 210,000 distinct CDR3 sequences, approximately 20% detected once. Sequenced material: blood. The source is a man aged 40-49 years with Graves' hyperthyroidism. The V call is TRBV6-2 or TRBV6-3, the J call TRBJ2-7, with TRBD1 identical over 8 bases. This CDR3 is CASSQPGGGGTYEQYF. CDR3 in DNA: TGTGCCAGCAGCCAGCCAGGGGGCGGCGGCACCTACGAGCAGTACTTC.